This entry features one TCR beta chain sequence. Its antigen is not known. This specimen belongs to a study of metastatic and nonmetastatic thyroid tumors. At the level of the study: Thyroid patients, malignant and benign, had repertoires compared across blood and tumor or nodule tissue.

V dropped 0 bases and J dropped 9 bases, with 14 bases sitting between them. Germline CDR1 is LNHNV and CDR2 is YYDKDF (reference sequence). The CDR3 sequence is 14 residues long. The authors' processing: It was from CDR3 differences across clinicopathological groups that a distant-metastasis classifier for papillary thyroid cancer was built. TCRdb reassembled clones from the PCR reads with MiXCR. The V and J calls shown here were made by TCRdb, not taken from the authors' results. The sample carries roughly 30,000 clones, 15% to 20% recorded once. No treatment of any kind had been given to any patient before thyroid surgery. Whole-study findings and limits: Within blood and tumor, benign nodules reportedly had significantly lower TCR beta diversity than malignant thyroid tumors did.

The chain is built from TRBV15 and TRBJ1-1; D is perhaps TRBD1 (5 bases). This TCR was recovered from a female donor with papillary thyroid cancer or a benign thyroid nodule (not recorded which). Some clones in this sample may be carry-over from other donors' samples. The sample comprised blood. Here the CDR3 reads CATSRDPEGLKAFF. Written as DNA, the CDR3 is TGTGCCACCAGCAGAGATCCGGAGGGACTCAAAGCTTTCTTT.